The T cell receptor beta chain described here comes from a study of molecular identifiers for immune sequencing clone quantification. Regarding the study as a whole: Highly expanded clone sizes could end up underestimated if a barcode were shared by identical TCR molecules. Whereas clones above 20 RNA copies held under 1% of naive-cell molecules, they held over 97% of effector molecules.

Sorted naive CD8 T cells, about 17,000 to 1,000,000, were sequenced from 10%, 30% or 50% RNA. Bulk TCR libraries were made with methods that had been previously described and with listed TCR primers. Using its own MiXCR run on the PCR reads, TCRdb lists one record per CDR3 protein. The data show over 100,000 distinct CDR3 sequences, 35% seen once. On this clonotype: Its antigen is still unknown.

Germline V gene sequence: CDR1 SGHDN, CDR2 FVKESK. The ends were cut back, 3 bases at V and 3 bases at J, with 18 bases in the middle. The CDR3 sequence is 16 residues long. The chain couples TRBV14 to TRBJ2-7; D is uncertain. The sequenced sample consisted of naive CD8+ T cells from blood, with Jurkat cell RNA spiked in. Subset noted: FACS-sorted CD8+CD4-CCR7+CD45RA+ naive T cells. This receptor was identified in a human donor in good health. Some libraries in this study had Jurkat cell RNA spiked in. The CDR3 region is CASSHLLGSRVYEQYF. The CDR3 DNA follows: TGTGCCAGCAGCCATCTGCTCGGGTCAAGGGTCTACGAGCAGTACTTC.